What follows are 29 T cell receptor beta chains derived from one specimen sequenced in a study of breast tumors, draining lymph nodes, adjacent tissues. Breast cancer patients provided tissue from their axillary draining lymph nodes. One entry per CDR3 protein results from TCRdb running MiXCR on the multiplex PCR reads. This sample has 150,000 to 250,000 distinct CDR3 sequences, with 25% to 40% found just once. The sample comprised axillary lymph node tissue. These receptors were taken from a female donor with breast cancer. Some clones in this sample may be carry-over from other donors' samples.

In nucleotides, the CDR3 is TGTGCCAGCAGTCACCGAAGCGGGAACCAAGAGACCCAGTACTTC. This translates into CASSHRSGNQETQYF. This chain links TRBV6-2 or TRBV6-3 with TRBJ2-5; 7 nucleotides match TRBD2. This CDR3 spans 15 amino acids. Germline V lookup: CDR1 MNHEY, CDR2 SVGEGT. V lost 5 bases, J lost 0 bases, and 6 bases stayed unmatched.

In this sample, this clonotype turned up many times. This rearrangement joins TRBV25-1 to TRBJ2-5; the D gene could be TRBD1 or TRBD2 (6 bases each). Trimming took 6 bases from V and 4 from J, leaving 12 bases between them. This CDR3 has 13 amino acids. Germline lookup yields CDR1 MGHDK and CDR2 SYGVNS. CDR3 in DNA: TGTGCCAGCAGGGAGGGGGGAAGAGAGACCCAGTACTTC. This gives the protein CASREGGRETQYF.

This clonotype was seen ten or more times. This sequence joins TRBV6-4 and TRBJ2-1, with D possibly called TRBD1 or TRBD2 (6 bases each). The germline V gene encodes CDR1 MRHNA and CDR2 SNTAGT. Trimming removed 6 bases from V and 0 bases from J, with 15 bases in between. This CDR3 spans 16 amino acids. The CDR3 protein is CASSAEQGLSYNEQFF. Here the CDR3 DNA reads TGTGCCAGCAGCGCGGAACAGGGACTCTCCTACAATGAGCAGTTCTTC.

This clonotype showed up just a few times. Just one base apart from a much larger clone, this may be a read error. J is TRBJ2-6 and V is TRBV20-1; D might be TRBD1 (5 bases). The CDR3 is 14 residues long. Germline lookup yields CDR1 DFQATT and CDR2 SNEGSKA (reference sequence). Here the CDR3 reads CSAREVTGATVLTF. The CDR3 nucleotides read TGCAGTGCTAGAGAAGTAACTGGGGCCACCGTCCTGACTTTC.

At least ten counts were recorded for this clonotype. V and J are TRBV7-9 and TRBJ1-2, with D uncertain. The V end lost 4 bases, the J end lost 4 bases, and 16 bases lay between the germline ends. Per germline, CDR1 SEHNR and CDR2 FQNEAQ (reference sequence). The CDR3 contains 15 residues. CDR3 in DNA: TGTGCCAGCAGCTCCGATCGACGCGCCCTCTATGGCTACACCTTC. This translates into CASSSDRRALYGYTF.

About this clonotype itself: A much more abundant neighbour one base away suggests this may be a read error. CDR3 sequence reads: CASSTEEGPQETQYF. The CDR3 coding sequence is TGTGCCAGCAGTACCGAGGAGGGCCCCCAAGAGACCCAGTACTTC. The rearrangement uses TRBV6-5 and TRBJ2-5, with D maybe TRBD2 (6 bases). Germline CDR1 and CDR2: MNHEY and SVGAGI. The CDR3 is 15 amino acids. The V end lost 5 bases, the J end lost 1 base, and 14 bases lay between the germline ends.

This clonotype was recorded many times. J is TRBJ1-6 and V is TRBV7-3; D is possibly TRBD1 (6 bases). This CDR3 is 14 amino acids long. The germline V and J ends were trimmed by 5 bases and 6 bases, with 11 bases remaining between them. Per the germline V gene, CDR1 is SGHTA and CDR2 is FQGTGA. CDR3 amino acids: CASSRQGSNSPLHF. CDR3 nucleotides: TGTGCCAGCAGCCGTCAGGGGAGTAATTCACCCCTCCACTTT. Looking up the rest from reference TRBV7-3 and TRBJ1-6 gives the full variable domain: GAGVSQTPSNKVTEKGKYVELRCDPISGHTALYWYRQSLGQGPEFLIYFQGTGAADDSGLPNDRFFAVRPEGSVSTLKIQRTERGDSAVYLCASSRQGSNSPLHFGNGTRLTVT.

This clonotype was observed at least ten times. V gene TRBV9 combines with J gene TRBJ2-3, with D perhaps matching TRBD1 or TRBD2 (5 bases each). CDR3 size: 14 residues. CDR1 and CDR2 (germline): SGDLS, YYNGEE. Trimming left V 4 bases short and J 2 bases short, with 11 bases between. CDR3 residues: CASSKEGNTDTQYF. CDR3 in DNA: TGTGCCAGCAGCAAAGAGGGGAACACAGATACGCAGTATTTT.

As for this clonotype: A single base separates this from a much larger clone, so it may be a read error. The chain carries TRBV5-1 and TRBJ2-1; D gene ambiguous. The germline CDR1 and CDR2 sequences are SGHRS and YFSETQ. The CDR3 has 12 amino acids. CDR3 amino acids: CASSRSYNEHFF. The DNA of the CDR3 is TGCGCCAGCAGCAGGTCCTACAATGAGCACTTCTTC.

As concerns this clonotype: A much larger clone lies one base from this, so it may be a read error. This chain's CDR3 is CASRRGGPSVYEQYF. CDR3 bases: TGTGCCAGCAGACGGGGCGGACCCAGCGTGTACGAGCAGTACTTC. The chain links TRBV5-6 to TRBJ2-7, with D perhaps assigned TRBD1 or TRBD2 (5 bases each). Trimming shortened V by 5 bases and J by 4 bases, and 19 bases separated the two germline ends. CDR1 and CDR2 from the germline V gene are SGHDT and YYEEEE. This CDR3 spans 15 amino acids.

This clonotype was counted at least ten times. This rearrangement joins TRBV4-2 to TRBJ2-5; TRBD2 is a possible D gene (6 bases). The CDR3 runs 16 residues. V lost 3 bases to trimming and J lost 4 bases, with 18 bases between them. From germline, CDR1 is LGHNA and CDR2 YNFKEQ. In nucleotides, the CDR3 is TGTGCCAGCAGCCAGCACGGGGGAGGAACGGGAGAGACCCAGTACTTC. Amino acids: CASSQHGGGTGETQYF.

This clonotype came up many times. This chain joins TRBV4-1 and TRBJ1-5; TRBD1 aligns across 7 bases. V shed 4 bases, J shed 4 bases, and the junction held 7 bases outside the gene matches. The germline gives CDR1 MGHRA, CDR2 YSYEKL. This CDR3 is built from 15 residues. The CDR3 region has the DNA TGCGCCAGCAGCCTCACAGGGGCCCCAAATCAGCCCCAGCATTTT. The encoded protein is CASSLTGAPNQPQHF.

This clonotype was counted many times. The V gene is TRBV10-2, the J gene TRBJ1-6, with D perhaps TRBD1 (6 bases). V was cut by 6 bases and J by 5 bases, with 11 bases left in between. Germline-derived CDR1 and CDR2 are WSHSY and SAAADI. This CDR3 is 14 amino acids long. This chain's CDR3 is CASRRTDDNSPLHF. The CDR3 DNA reads as TGCGCCAGCAGACGGACAGACGATAATTCACCCCTCCACTTT.

This clonotype has at least ten counts. J is TRBJ2-1 and V is TRBV29-1; 9 bases line up with TRBD1. With 5 bases clipped from V and 9 bases from J, the junction kept 8 bases outside the gene matches. Germline V gene data show CDR1 as SQVTM and CDR2 as ANQGSEA. The length of the CDR3 is 13 residues. The CDR3 spells CSVTYTGGGEQFF. CDR3 in DNA: TGCAGCGTTACTTATACAGGGGGCGGTGAGCAGTTCTTC.

The CDR3 reads CSANRATNEKLFF. CDR3 nucleotide sequence: TGCAGTGCTAACAGGGCGACTAATGAAAAACTGTTTTTT. The gene calls are TRBV20-1 and TRBJ1-4, with D possibly matching TRBD1 (6 bases). Germline values: CDR1 DFQATT, CDR2 SNEGSKA (reference sequence). The V and J ends lost 4 bases and 2 bases respectively, with 8 bases between them. The CDR3 consists of 13 residues.

This clonotype was recorded many times. This sequence joins TRBV10-3 and TRBJ2-7; 7 nucleotides line up with TRBD1. The CDR3 sequence is 14 residues long. V gave up 2 bases and J gave up 6 bases; unmatched junction bases: 7. Per the germline V gene, CDR1 is ENHRY and CDR2 is SYGVKD. CDR3 loop: CAISEGQDWGEQYF. CDR3 nucleotides: TGTGCCATCAGTGAGGGACAGGACTGGGGCGAGCAGTACTTC.

This clonotype was observed many times. This chain links TRBV24-1 with TRBJ1-4; 8 positions match TRBD1. V gave up 5 bases and J gave up 8 bases; unmatched junction bases: 9. The germline V gene encodes CDR1 KGHDR and CDR2 SFDVKD. There are 15 residues in the CDR3. The CDR3 nucleotides are TGTGCCACCAGTGGCGGGACAGGAAGGAGAGAAAAACTGTTTTTT. This encodes CATSGGTGRREKLFF.

This clonotype was counted at least ten times. J is TRBJ1-5 and V is TRBV30; the D gene is possibly TRBD1 (5 bases). Germline V CDR1 and CDR2: GTSNPN, SVGIG (reference sequence). With 2 bases removed from V and 1 base from J, the gap between germline ends came to 9 bases. This CDR3 has 14 amino acids. CDR3 coding DNA: TGTGCCTGGAGTCCGACAGCGAGCAATCAGCCCCAGCATTTT. Amino acid sequence: CAWSPTASNQPQHF.

This clonotype was observed at least ten times. CDR3 nucleotide sequence: TGTGCCAGTAGTATAGACTTCACCGGGGAGCTGTTTTTT. As protein: CASSIDFTGELFF. V gene TRBV19 combines with J gene TRBJ2-2, with unresolved D. The V gene lost 0 bases and the J gene lost 4 bases, with 3 bases spanning the gap. The germline gives CDR1 LNHDA, CDR2 SQIVND (reference sequence). This CDR3 region has 13 residues.

This clonotype was observed at least ten times. V usage is TRBV4-2 and J usage is TRBJ2-7, with D unclear. V gave up 0 bases and J gave up 1 base, with 7 bases separating them. The CDR3 has 14 amino acids. Germline V CDR1 and CDR2: LGHNA, YNFKEQ. The CDR3 nucleotides read TGTGCCAGCAGCCAAGAAAGGGCTTCCTACGAGCAGTACTTC. The encoded protein is CASSQERASYEQYF.

The chain recombines TRBV5-8 with TRBJ1-6, with TRBD1 matching 9 bases. CDR3 length: 18 amino acids. In germline, CDR1 is SGHTS, CDR2 YDEGEE. The V and J ends lost 5 bases and 0 bases, in that order; junction bases with no gene match: 9. The CDR3 is CASSWGQGKTSYNSPLHF. In nucleotides, the CDR3 is TGTGCCAGCAGTTGGGGACAGGGTAAAACCTCCTATAATTCACCCCTCCACTTT.

Ten or more counts support this clonotype. DNA of the CDR3: TGTGCCAGCTCAGACCGGGACAGGGCATCCTACGAGCAGTACTTC. This translates into CASSDRDRASYEQYF. J is TRBJ2-7 and V is TRBV18; TRBD1 aligns across 9 bases. CDR3 size: 15 residues. J was trimmed by 1 base and V by 5 bases; bases with no gene match: 6. Germline values: CDR1 KGHSH, CDR2 LQKENI.

About this clonotype itself: A much bigger clone sits one base away, suggesting this may be a read error. The V and J genes are TRBV5-4 and TRBJ2-1, with D maybe TRBD2 (6 bases). Trimming took 4 bases from V and 3 from J, leaving 14 bases between them. Germline V gene lookup returns CDR1 SGHNT and CDR2 YYREEE (reference sequence). The CDR3 contains 15 residues. Written as DNA, the CDR3 is TGTGCCAGCAGCACCCGGACTACCTTCTACAATGAGCAGTTCTTC. Translating it yields CASSTRTTFYNEQFF.

The gene calls are TRBV7-2 and TRBJ2-7; TRBD1 agrees at 7 bases. Germline V gene sequence: CDR1 SGHTA, CDR2 FQGNSA. This CDR3 is 19 amino acids long. In DNA form, the CDR3 reads TGTGCCAGCAGCTTAACCCGGCCGGGGCGGACAGGCATCTCCTACGAGCAGTATGTG. This encodes CASSLTRPGRTGISYEQYV.

Concerning this clonotype itself: One base away lies a much larger clone, so this may be a sequencing read error. The V and J genes are TRBV19 and TRBJ2-7; either TRBD1 or TRBD2 may fit D (5 bases each). The CDR3 is 14 residues long. Per the germline V gene, CDR1 is LNHDA and CDR2 is SQIVND (reference sequence). The chain's CDR3 is CASRNTGGPNEQCF. CDR3 nucleotides: TGTGCCAGTAGGAATACAGGAGGCCCCAACGAGCAGTGCTTC.

This clonotype was seen more than once but under ten times. The chain's CDR3 is CASSSPRGGRPTNEKLFF. The DNA of the CDR3 is TGCGCCAGCAGCTCCCCGAGGGGGGGGCGCCCCACTAATGAAAAACTGTTTTTT. The chain uses TRBV4-1 and TRBJ1-4; TRBD1 is a possible D gene (6 bases). Per germline, CDR1 MGHRA and CDR2 YSYEKL. V gave up 5 bases and J gave up 2 bases, with 21 bases separating them. The CDR3 extends over 18 amino acids.

In DNA, the CDR3 is TGTGCCAGCAGCTCCAGACAGGGGACCTACAATGAGCAGTTCTTC. Translation gives CASSSRQGTYNEQFF. The genes are TRBV7-2 and TRBJ2-1, with 8 bases identical to TRBD1. CDR1 SGHTA and CDR2 FQGNSA come from the germline V gene. J lost 2 bases, V lost 4 bases, and 4 bases had no gene match. The CDR3 is 15 residues long.

This clonotype showed up many times. The chain joins TRBV6-5 to TRBJ2-7, with D possibly being TRBD1 (5 bases). V lost 2 bases and J 3 bases, leaving 14 bases between the germline ends. The CDR3 runs 15 residues. The germline V gene has CDR1 MNHEY and CDR2 SVGAGI. The CDR3, as DNA: TGTGCCAGCAGTTACGTTAGGGGCAGTAACTACGAGCAGTACTTC. Encoded protein: CASSYVRGSNYEQYF.

The V and J genes are TRBV12-3 or TRBV12-4 and TRBJ2-2; 10 bases are shared with TRBD1. This CDR3 is 14 amino acids long. The V gene end was trimmed by 3 bases and the J gene end by 10 bases; junction bases not matched to a gene: 5. The CDR3 region has the DNA TGTGCCAGCAGTTTTAGGACAGGGGGGTTGGAGCTGTTTTTT. Translation gives CASSFRTGGLELFF.